The next 8 T cell receptor beta chains were all read from a single sample in a study of control samples from healthy donors and cancer patients. This table comes from immunoSEQ multiplex PCR, and its TCRdb copy is limited to in-frame clones, with some not included. The profile shows about 54,000 clones, approximately 95% of them singletons. The specimen was blood. These receptors originate from a woman aged 25 to 39 in good health.

V is TRBV7-9 and J is TRBJ2-7, with D perhaps TRBD1 (5 bases). V was shortened by 6 bases and J by 2 bases, with 11 bases between the two germline ends. The CDR3 length is 13 residues. Germline V lookup: CDR1 SEHNR, CDR2 FQNEAQ (reference sequence). Written as DNA, the CDR3 is TGTGCCAGCAGTACAGACAGACCCTACGAGCAGTACTTC. It specifies CASSTDRPYEQYF.

Details on this clone: The limits of the CDR3 on the DNA are not certain, so only TCRdb's listed CDR3 is given. The J gene is TRBJ2-1, the V gene TRBV5-3; the table's TRBD1 call for D was not verified on the DNA. TRBV5-3 is recorded as an ORF, its role being uncertain. The CDR3 is 18 residues long, ends included. CDR3 protein: CARSRHRGNEQFFVEQFF.

V and J are TRBV19 and TRBJ2-1, with 12 bases matching TRBD2. J lost 0 bases, V lost 4 bases, and 7 bases had no gene match. Germline V gene data show CDR1 as LNHDA and CDR2 as SQIVND (reference sequence). This CDR3 is built from 18 residues. The CDR3 protein is CASSKLAGGLSSYNEQFF. CDR3 in DNA: TGTGCCAGTAGTAAACTAGCGGGAGGCCTGAGCTCCTACAATGAGCAGTTCTTC.

The chain employs TRBV18 and TRBJ2-2; TRBD2 matches at 8 bases. Germline CDR1 and CDR2: KGHSH and LQKENI. The junction had 7 bases not matched to a gene; V was cut back by 3 bases and J by 4 bases. This CDR3 is built from 16 residues. In nucleotides, the CDR3 is TGTGCCAGCTCACCCCAAGCGGGAGCGGCCACCGGGGAGCTGTTTTTT. Protein: CASSPQAGAATGELFF.

The gene calls are TRBV27 and TRBJ2-2; D might be TRBD2 (5 bases). Between the trimmed V and J ends, which lost 7 bases and 2 bases, there was a span of 17 bases. The CDR3 runs 16 residues. Germline loops: CDR1 MNHEY, CDR2 SMNVEV (reference sequence). For the CDR3, the DNA is TGTGCCAGCAAGTCTCCGAGGGCGCCCAACACCGGGGAGCTGTTTTTT. Protein sequence: CASKSPRAPNTGELFF.

The chain uses TRBV7-2 and TRBJ1-2; 7 bases are a match to TRBD1. Unmatched junction bases numbered 5, after V lost 3 bases and J lost 4 bases. Germline V gives CDR1 SGHTA, CDR2 FQGNSA. The CDR3 is 14 residues long. Written as DNA, the CDR3 is TGTGCCAGCAGCTTTAGACAGGGCGCCTATGGCTACACCTTC. Its translation is CASSFRQGAYGYTF.

This chain connects TRBV7-3 to TRBJ1-1, with D unclear. This CDR3 has 13 amino acids. Trimming shortened V by 2 bases and J by 7 bases, and 11 bases separated the two germline ends. Germline lookup yields CDR1 SGHTA and CDR2 FQGTGA. CDR3 DNA: TGTGCCAGCAGCTTACGTGATGGGATTGAAGCTTTCTTT. Translation: CASSLRDGIEAFF.

The chain is built from TRBV7-2 and TRBJ2-7; TRBD1 matches 8 bases. With V trimmed by 0 bases and J by 6 bases, 7 bases remained unmatched. The CDR3 consists of 15 residues. Germline V gene lookup returns CDR1 SGHTA and CDR2 FQGNSA. The CDR3 nucleotides read TGTGCCAGCAGCTTAGCTGGGCAGGGGGCCTCCGAGCAGTACTTC. It specifies CASSLAGQGASEQYF.